This T cell receptor (beta chain) was captured in a study of Graves' ophthalmopathy and Graves' hyperthyroidism (dated by TCRdb to about 2018). Concerning the study at large: Peripheral blood was collected before any treatment was given, at the time of initial diagnosis. The study used TCR beta repertoire signatures to distinguish Graves' ophthalmopathy from Graves' hyperthyroidism and to predict progression to ophthalmopathy. In total, 120 to 150 blood samples were TCR-sequenced: 43 ophthalmopathy, about 75 hyperthyroidism and around 17 hyperthyroidism-to-ophthalmopathy patients. To explore V-J signatures that separate ophthalmopathy from hyperthyroidism, a discovery set of about 100 patients was enrolled, consisting of 43 with ophthalmopathy and about 60 with stable hyperthyroidism. An independent validation cohort was composed of approximately 18 hyperthyroidism patients and around 16 patients who later progressed from hyperthyroidism to ophthalmopathy. T-cell repertoires of thyroid tissue and blood were compared in six or seven hyperthyroidism patients. After sampling, hyperthyroidism patients received methimazole starting at 30 mg daily, and ophthalmopathy patients received high-dose intravenous methylprednisolone. Points the paper makes about the study in general: In cross-validation, the 13-signature model distinguished ophthalmopathy from stable hyperthyroidism with roughly 90% sensitivity and just under 84% specificity, and in the test set the corresponding values were roughly 80% and 76%. In validation, the model predicted ophthalmopathy progression with more than 70% sensitivity and approximately 78% specificity; some 13 predicted patients were CT-confirmed with GO in a median of 6.5 months. Most of the expanded thyroid clonotypes with a frequency above 0.001 were also detected in blood, and it was suggested that the thyroid immune response may be reflected by blood repertoires. Sample size was not statistically predetermined, and group allocation was not concealed from the investigators.

This clonotype was counted at least ten times. It lacks a known antigen. Within one base of it there is no much larger clone, and no base qualities were kept. In the germline V gene, CDR1 corresponds to SNHLY and CDR2 to FYNNEI. After removal of 8 bases from V and 3 bases from J, the junction retains 5 bases not matched to a gene. The CDR3 has 13 amino acids, counting the end cysteine and phenylalanine. CDR3 DNA is the only sequence kept; it has 39 bases, read in frame from the first base. TCR beta CDR3 regions were amplified from RNA transcripts for repertoire sequencing. The first round was an RT-PCR using HTBI primers with the Qiagen OneStep RT-PCR kit, and this first round was followed by a second-round multiplex PCR, then size selection and purification. Libraries were sequenced on an Illumina HiSeq2000 using paired-end 100 bp reads. On the authors' methods: SOAPnuke was used to process the reads, throwing out any read that had adapters, had uncalled bases, had a mean Phred below 15, or lacked an exact constant-primer or identifier match. COPE v1.2.5 was used to merge high-quality paired reads. Each unique nucleotide sequence was treated as a clonotype, and MiTCR v1.1 was used to align the clonotypes to the IMGT TRB V, D and J references. Analysis was restricted to V-J combinations with a frequency above 0.0001, which covered roughly 99% of repertoires. A TCR clonal expansion and chaos score per V-J combination was defined as the ratio of F50 clonal expansion to chaos observed in the TCRdist matrix. Welch's t-statistics and random forest were used to narrow the features down to 10 to 15 V-J combinations, which were then fed into a naive Bayes classifier. The similarity between thyroid and blood repertoires was quantified using the Morisita-Horn index. TCRdb reran the public reads through fastp at Q25 and MiXCR, keeping productive beta chains. CDR3 protein duplicates are merged, each entry listing the most common genes and DNA. For this entry, the V and J calls and clone size follow TCRdb and not the study's own pipeline. The sample records 600,000 to 950,000 distinct CDR3 sequences, around 40% of which are singletons. About 40% of the sample is held by the ten biggest clonotypes.

The ophthalmopathy patients had moderately to severely active disease, with a Clinical Activity Score of 3 or higher, a NOSPECS grade of 4 or higher, and a disease duration of less than 3 months. Patients with other autoimmune diseases, uncontrolled infections, pregnancy or lactation were excluded. Clinical symptoms, serum thyroxine, TRAb, thyroid ultrasound and orbital computed tomography formed the basis of the diagnosis. PBMCs were isolated from about 9.2 ml of fresh peripheral blood by Ficoll-Paque density gradient centrifugation. Total RNA was extracted using Trizol reagent, and RNA quality was checked on an Agilent 2100 Bioanalyzer.

The sequence was obtained from an adult man with Graves' ophthalmopathy. Sequences were obtained from peripheral blood. The V gene is TRBV2 and the J gene is TRBJ2-7, with 9 bases in between that match TRBD1. The CDR3 amino acid sequence is: CASGGQGYYEQYF. In nucleotide form, the sequence is TGTGCCAGCGGGGGACAGGGATACTACGAGCAGTACTTC.